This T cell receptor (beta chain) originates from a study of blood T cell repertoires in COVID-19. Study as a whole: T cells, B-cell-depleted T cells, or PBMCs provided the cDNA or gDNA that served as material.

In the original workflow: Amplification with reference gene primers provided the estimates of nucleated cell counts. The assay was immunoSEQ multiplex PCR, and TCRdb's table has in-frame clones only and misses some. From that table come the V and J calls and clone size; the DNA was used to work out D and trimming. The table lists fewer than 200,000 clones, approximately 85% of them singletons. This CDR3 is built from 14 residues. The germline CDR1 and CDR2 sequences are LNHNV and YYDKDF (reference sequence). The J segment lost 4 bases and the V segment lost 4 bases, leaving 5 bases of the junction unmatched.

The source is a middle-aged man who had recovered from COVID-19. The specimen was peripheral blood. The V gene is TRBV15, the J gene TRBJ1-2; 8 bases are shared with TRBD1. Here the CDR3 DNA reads TGTGCCACCAGCAAACAGGGGGAAGGCTATGGCTACACCTTC. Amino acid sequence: CATSKQGEGYGYTF.